The T cell receptor (beta chain) described here comes from a study of blood T cell repertoires in COVID-19. Study-wide background: T cells, B-cell-depleted T cells, or PBMCs provided the cDNA or gDNA that served as material.

Germline CDR1 is SNHLY and CDR2 is FYNNEI. The CDR3 consists of 15 residues. Trimming removed 3 bases from V and 3 bases from J, with 11 bases in between. Seattle patients were enrolled during active infection and followed longitudinally. Profiled with immunoSEQ multiplex PCR; TCRdb holds only in-frame clones, not every one. The table has approximately 300,000 clones, nearly 90% seen once. This sequence originates from a woman between 35 and 50 years old with COVID-19, enrolled during active disease. The sample taken for sequencing was peripheral blood. V gene TRBV2 combines with J gene TRBJ1-4; D is unclear. CDR3 bases: TGTGCCAGCAGTGACCCGGGAAGGGCTAATGAAAAACTGTTTTTT. Protein: CASSDPGRANEKLFF.